The 9 T cell receptor beta chains below come from one sample, sequenced in a study of blood T cell repertoires in COVID-19. Generated by immunoSEQ multiplex PCR, the TCRdb table keeps only in-frame clones and is missing some. The table records some 70,000 clones, approximately 90% of them present only once. The specimen was peripheral blood. These TCRs come from a woman aged 80 or over with active COVID-19.

This sequence joins TRBV7-2 and TRBJ2-2; D remains ambiguous. This CDR3 spans 13 amino acids. V gave up 2 bases and J gave up 5 bases, with 6 bases separating them. From germline, CDR1 is SGHTA and CDR2 FQGNSA. In nucleotides, the CDR3 is TGTGCCAGCAGCTTAATTCTAACCGGGGAGCTGTTTTTT. Its translation: CASSLILTGELFF.

A single count supports this clone. Other nucleotide sequences in the sample specify the same CDR3. The gene calls are TRBV11-2 and TRBJ2-2, with 15 nucleotides matching TRBD2. Trimming cost V 5 bases and J 5 bases; bases outside gene matches: 3. This CDR3 has 16 amino acids. CDR1 SGHAT and CDR2 FQNNGV come from the germline V gene. The CDR3 protein is CASSLGLAGGTGELFF. CDR3 nucleotide sequence: TGTGCCAGCAGCCTCGGACTAGCGGGAGGGACCGGGGAGCTGTTTTTT.

This clone appeared once. The chain couples TRBV6-2 or TRBV6-3 to TRBJ1-5; D gene uncertain. The length of the CDR3 is 14 residues. V lost 3 bases to trimming and J lost 0 bases, with 6 bases between them. CDR1 and CDR2 (germline): MNHEY, SVGEGT. CDR3 sequence (DNA): TGTGCCAGCAGTTATGGCAGTAGCAATCAGCCCCAGCATTTT. Translating gives CASSYGSSNQPQHF.

The chain couples TRBV6-6 to TRBJ1-5, with a tentative D call TRBD1 (6 bases). This CDR3 has 14 amino acids. Germline CDR1 and CDR2: MNHNY and SVGAGI (reference sequence). V was cut by 10 bases and J by 0 bases, with 13 bases left in between. CDR3 in amino acids: CATEGDYSNQPQHF. In nucleotides, the CDR3 is TGTGCCACCGAGGGGGACTATAGCAATCAGCCCCAGCATTTT.

This chain joins TRBV7-9 and TRBJ2-2; 9 positions match TRBD2. V was pared by 8 bases and J by 5 bases, with 9 bases of the junction left unmatched. CDR3 length: 15 amino acids. The germline CDR1 and CDR2 sequences are SEHNR and FQNEAQ (reference sequence). CDR3 in DNA: TGTGCCAGCCGGGATAGCGGGAGAGGGACCGGGGAGCTGTTTTTT. Translating it yields CASRDSGRGTGELFF.

The chain links TRBV7-2 to TRBJ1-4; a possible D gene is TRBD1 (5 bases). CDR1 is SGHTA and CDR2 is FQGNSA in the germline V gene. V shed 7 bases and J shed 7 bases, with 19 bases lying between them. CDR3 length: 15 amino acids. The CDR3 DNA sequence: TGTGCCAGCACCCCTGGGGCGTCGGTAGGTGAAAAACTGTTTTTT. It specifies CASTPGASVGEKLFF.

The chain links TRBV28 to TRBJ2-3; TRBD2 matches 12 bases. The V gene end was trimmed by 5 bases and the J gene end by 5 bases; junction bases not matched to a gene: 8. This CDR3 spans 16 amino acids. Germline CDR1 reads MDHEN; CDR2 reads SYDVKM. Here the CDR3 reads CASSPGLAGRVDTQYF. The CDR3 nucleotides read TGTGCCAGCAGTCCCGGACTAGCGGGACGGGTAGATACGCAGTATTTT.

The chain uses TRBV27 and TRBJ1-2, with D perhaps TRBD1 (6 bases). The CDR3 has 15 amino acids. Trimming removed 4 bases from V and 7 bases from J, with 19 bases in between. Germline V gene lookup returns CDR1 MNHEY and CDR2 SMNVEV (reference sequence). CDR3 sequence reads: CASSWSWGGARGYTF. CDR3 in DNA: TGTGCCAGCAGTTGGTCCTGGGGGGGGGCGCGTGGCTACACCTTC.

This chain links TRBV2 with TRBJ2-1; 8 nucleotides match TRBD1. J lost 0 bases, V lost 7 bases, and 2 bases had no gene match. Germline V gene sequence: CDR1 SNHLY, CDR2 FYNNEI. CDR3 length: 14 amino acids. The CDR3 DNA sequence: TGTGCCAGCAAGGGGACAGGCTCCTACAATGAGCAGTTCTTC. It is translated as CASKGTGSYNEQFF. The full variable domain, completed using reference TRBV2 and TRBJ2-1, is EPEVTQTPSHQVTQMGQEVILRCVPISNHLYFYWYRQILGQKVEFLVSFYNNEISEKSEIFDDQFSVERPDGSNFTLKIRSTKLEDSAMYFCASKGTGSYNEQFFGPGTRLTVL.